This T cell receptor (beta chain) was documented in a study of cytomegalovirus exposure and HLA in healthy donors. General study results and limits: Cytomegalovirus status, reportedly, was diagnosed with high specificity and sensitivity by the classifier. Cytomegalovirus-associated TCR beta chains were listed, numbering under 200. Three of the chains that were CMV-associated were confirmed in vitro to be specific for CMV antigens.

As for this clone: Antigen specificity is unknown.

The table came from immunoSEQ multiplex PCR; TCRdb's copy has only in-frame clones and leaves some out. The table includes tens of thousands of clones, almost 97% detected once. The CDR3 contains 14 residues. V lost 5 bases to trimming and J lost 8 bases; unmatched junction nucleotides: 4. Germline V CDR1 and CDR2: MGHRA, YSYEKL. V is TRBV4-1 and J is TRBJ2-1; 12 bases align to TRBD1. This TCR derives from a man aged 18 to 35 in good health and CMV-seropositive. The sample consisted of PBMCs. The DNA of the CDR3 is TGCGCCAGCAGCGGGGACAGGGGGCTTGATGAGCAGTTCTTC. This translates into CASSGDRGLDEQFF.